A single sample gave rise to the 23 T cell receptor beta chains below, sequenced in a study of tumor-infiltrating lymphocytes in localized non-small cell lung cancer. TCRdb's table, derived via immunoSEQ multiplex PCR, lists solely in-frame clones and lacks some. The table lists around 12,000 clones, roughly 85% of them singletons. Material for sequencing was uninvolved lung tissue not adjacent to the tumor. These receptor sequences come from a human donor with non-small cell lung cancer.

The chain combines TRBV5-4 with TRBJ2-1; 9 bases match TRBD1. Germline CDR1 SGHNT, CDR2 YYREEE (reference sequence). The V and J ends lost 5 bases and 3 bases, in that order; junction bases with no gene match: 9. The CDR3 is 16 residues long. CDR3 residues: CASSGNRDRVYNEQFF. The CDR3 bases are TGTGCCAGCAGTGGAAACCGGGACAGGGTCTACAATGAGCAGTTCTTC. Variable domain in full (rest from reference TRBV5-4 and TRBJ2-1): ETGVTQSPTHLIKTRGQQVTLRCSSQSGHNTVSWYQQALGQGPQFIFQYYREEENGRGNFPPRFSGLQFPNYSSELNVNALELDDSALYLCASSGNRDRVYNEQFFGPGTRLTVL.

This clone appeared a single time. The V and J genes are TRBV28 and TRBJ1-5; perhaps TRBD1 as D (5 bases). The ends were cut back, 6 bases at V and 5 bases at J, with 26 bases in the middle. Germline lookup yields CDR1 MDHEN and CDR2 SYDVKM. The CDR3 length is 18 residues. CDR3 sequence: CASSPSGGLGSVDQPQHF. The CDR3 region has the DNA TGTGCCAGCAGCCCTTCGGGGGGGTTGGGCTCTGTGGATCAGCCCCAGCATTTT.

This chain joins TRBV6-5 and TRBJ1-1, with D hard to call. The V end was cut by 4 bases, the J end by 1 base, with 7 bases between. Germline-derived CDR1 and CDR2 are MNHEY and SVGAGI. CDR3 length: 13 residues. The CDR3 region is CASSLQSNTEAFF. Here the CDR3 DNA reads TGTGCCAGCAGTTTACAATCGAACACTGAAGCTTTCTTT.

The chain has TRBV5-4 and TRBJ1-3; no clear D. This CDR3 region has 14 residues. Germline V gives CDR1 SGHNT, CDR2 YYREEE (reference sequence). Trimming removed 3 bases at V and 0 bases at J, with 7 bases between. In nucleotides, the CDR3 is TGTGCCAGCAGCTATGAGAGCTCTGGAAACACCATATATTTT. This translates into CASSYESSGNTIYF.

The chain recombines TRBV11-3 with TRBJ2-1, with no clear D. The CDR3 runs to 15 residues. The V end lost 1 base, the J end lost 1 base, and 8 bases lay between the germline ends. In germline, CDR1 is SGHNT, CDR2 YENEEA. The CDR3 sequence: CASSLGASSYNEQFF. DNA of the CDR3: TGTGCCAGCAGCTTAGGCGCCTCGTCCTACAATGAGCAGTTCTTC.

The chain combines TRBV5-6 with TRBJ1-3; D uncertain. The CDR3 covers 16 residues. Germline loops: CDR1 SGHDT, CDR2 YYEEEE. V lost 2 bases and J lost 3, with 15 bases in between. The CDR3 is CASSFFGERDGNTIYF. In DNA, the CDR3 is TGTGCCAGCAGCTTTTTCGGGGAGAGGGATGGAAACACCATATATTTT. The entire variable domain, with the rest obtained from reference TRBV5-6 and TRBJ1-3, is as follows: DAGVTQSPTHLIKTRGQQVTLRCSPKSGHDTVSWYQQALGQGPQFIFQYYEEEERQRGNFPDRFSGHQFPNYSSELNVNALLLGDSALYLCASSFFGERDGNTIYFGEGSWLTVV.

The rearrangement links TRBV5-1 to TRBJ1-1; 7 nucleotides agree with TRBD1. Germline-derived CDR1 and CDR2 are SGHRS and YFSETQ. The V gene end was trimmed by 5 bases and the J gene end by 5 bases; junction bases not matched to a gene: 9. The CDR3 covers 14 residues. In DNA, the CDR3 is TGCGCCAGCAGGATTGAGGGGGCACGGACTGAAGCTTTCTTT. Encoded protein: CASRIEGARTEAFF.

The V and J genes are TRBV5-1 and TRBJ2-1, with 7 positions matching TRBD2. This CDR3 is 14 amino acids long. V shed 2 bases and J 3 bases; nucleotides not matched to a gene: 2. Germline lookup yields CDR1 SGHRS and CDR2 YFSETQ. CDR3: CASSFGTIYNEQFF. The DNA for the CDR3 is TGCGCCAGCAGCTTCGGGACTATCTACAATGAGCAGTTCTTC. Full variable domain (remainder filled in from reference TRBV5-1 and TRBJ2-1): KAGVTQTPRYLIKTRGQQVTLSCSPISGHRSVSWYQQTPGQGLQFLFEYFSETQRNKGNFPGRFSGRQFSNSRSEMNVSTLELGDSALYLCASSFGTIYNEQFFGPGTRLTVL.

The rearrangement links TRBV21-1 to TRBJ2-1; whether TRBD2, the table's D call, matches the DNA was not checked. TRBV21-1 is given as a pseudogene. The length of the CDR3 is 16 residues. The CDR3 is CASSKLGPARGNEQFF. CDR3 in DNA: TGTGCCAGCAGCAAGTTAGGACCCGCCCGAGGGAATGAGCAGTTCTTC.

This clone was picked up one time. The chain is built from TRBV7-8 and TRBJ1-1; D possibly corresponds to TRBD1 (6 bases). V dropped 5 bases and J dropped 4 bases, with 14 bases sitting between them. Germline V lookup: CDR1 SGHVS, CDR2 FQNEAQ. The CDR3 loop spans 14 amino acids. CDR3 sequence reads: CASSRGQGGTEAFF. The CDR3 DNA reads as TGTGCCAGCAGCCGGGGGCAGGGAGGCACTGAAGCTTTCTTT.

This clone has just one count. The rearrangement links TRBV5-1 to TRBJ2-1, with 14 bases lining up with TRBD2. The CDR3 has 17 residues. The germline gives CDR1 SGHRS, CDR2 YFSETQ. Losses at the gene ends were 4 bases for V and 1 base for J; bases not matched to a gene: 4. CDR3 sequence reads: CASSLGTSGRSYNEQFF. DNA of the CDR3: TGCGCCAGCAGCCTGGGGACTAGCGGGAGATCCTACAATGAGCAGTTCTTC.

The V and J genes are TRBV6-5 and TRBJ2-5; D possibly corresponds to TRBD2 (5 bases). V lost 6 bases and J 2 bases, leaving 16 bases between the germline ends. The length of the CDR3 is 15 residues. CDR1 is MNHEY, CDR2 SVGAGI, per germline. The CDR3, as DNA: TGTGCCAGCAGCCAGTCCGGAGCGGTACAAGAGACCCAGTACTTC. It encodes CASSQSGAVQETQYF.

The chain combines TRBV27 with TRBJ1-5; D is unclear. Germline V gene lookup returns CDR1 MNHEY and CDR2 SMNVEV (reference sequence). The CDR3 has 14 amino acids. V was shortened by 3 bases and J by 4 bases, with 10 bases between the two germline ends. The CDR3 sequence is CASSFEYRNQPQHF. The DNA for the CDR3 is TGTGCCAGCAGTTTTGAGTACAGAAATCAGCCCCAGCATTTT.

In its sample, this clone was seen a few times. The sample holds other DNA sequences that translate to the same CDR3. The CDR3, as DNA: TGTGCCAGCAGCTTATCAGGGGGCTATGGAAACACCATATATTTT. Translated, it gives CASSLSGGYGNTIYF. The chain employs TRBV7-3 and TRBJ1-3; 8 nucleotides line up with TRBD1. The CDR3 has 15 amino acids. CDR1 is SGHTA, CDR2 FQGTGA, per germline. With 2 bases clipped from V and 3 bases from J, the junction kept 3 bases outside the gene matches.

This clone was recorded once. The chain is built from TRBV29-1 and TRBJ1-1, with D perhaps matching TRBD1 (6 bases). The CDR3 length is 16 residues. The germline V gene has CDR1 SQVTM and CDR2 ANQGSEA. V was trimmed by 0 bases and J by 0 bases, leaving 14 bases between them. This chain's CDR3 is CSVEDFRTVMNTEAFF. The CDR3 DNA reads TGCAGCGTTGAAGATTTTCGGACAGTAATGAACACTGAAGCTTTCTTT.

The V gene is TRBV7-9, the J gene TRBJ2-7, with D uncertain. The V end lost 5 bases, the J end lost 5 bases, and 16 bases lay between the germline ends. This CDR3 spans 14 amino acids. Germline V gene data show CDR1 as SEHNR and CDR2 as FQNEAQ (reference sequence). CDR3 bases: TGTGCCAGCAGCCCGGACCTAAATCGCGACGAGCAGTACTTC. Its protein is CASSPDLNRDEQYF.

The rearrangement links TRBV7-6 to TRBJ2-1, with D maybe TRBD1 (6 bases). The CDR3 sequence is 19 residues long. Germline CDR1 and CDR2: SGHVS and FNYEAQ. With 4 bases removed from V and 0 bases from J, the gap between germline ends came to 22 bases. The CDR3 nucleotides are TGTGCCAGCAGCTCCGAGTTGGGGGCTCCTTTTAACTCCTACAATGAGCAGTTCTTC. This encodes CASSSELGAPFNSYNEQFF.

The chain combines TRBV6-1 with TRBJ2-7; 9 bases fit TRBD2. Looked up from germline, CDR1 is MNHNS and CDR2 is SASEGT. V dropped 4 bases and J dropped 3; count of bases not matched to a gene: 13. The CDR3 spans 17 residues. In DNA form, the CDR3 reads TGTGCCAGCAGTGCCCTCGGGACTAGCTTTATTATCTACGAGCAGTACTTC. This gives the protein CASSALGTSFIIYEQYF.

The V and J genes are TRBV6-1 and TRBJ2-2; TRBD1 agrees at 10 bases. CDR3 length: 16 residues. Looked up from germline, CDR1 is MNHNS and CDR2 is SASEGT. J was trimmed by 2 bases and V by 4 bases; bases with no gene match: 4. The CDR3 nucleotides are TGTGCCAGCAGTGGGAGGACAGGGGGTAACACCGGGGAGCTGTTTTTT. This gives the protein CASSGRTGGNTGELFF.

The gene calls are TRBV29-1 and TRBJ2-4, with D unclear. The CDR3 runs to 17 residues. V was pared by 2 bases and J by 1 base, with 18 bases between. Per germline, CDR1 SQVTM and CDR2 ANQGSEA. CDR3 residues: CSVERLSSRSAKNIQYF. The DNA of the CDR3 is TGCAGCGTTGAAAGGCTAAGCAGCCGGTCCGCCAAAAACATTCAGTACTTC.

The rearrangement links TRBV29-1 to TRBJ2-2; unclear D gene. The V end was cut by 7 bases, the J end by 8 bases, with 11 bases between. This CDR3 spans 11 amino acids. Germline V gene data show CDR1 as SQVTM and CDR2 as ANQGSEA. Here the CDR3 DNA reads TGCAGCGCACGAAAGGGAGGGGAGCTGTTTTTT. Protein: CSARKGGELFF.

The chain couples TRBV10-1 to TRBJ1-1, with TRBD1 as a possible D gene (6 bases). This CDR3 has 14 amino acids. Germline loops: CDR1 WNHNN, CDR2 SYGVQD (reference sequence). Deletions cut 6 bases from V and 6 bases from J, with 17 bases between. CDR3 coding DNA: TGCGCCAGCAGCAGGGACATCCTTGGAGCTGAAGCTTTCTTT. Translation gives CASSRDILGAEAFF.

The V and J genes are TRBV7-9 and TRBJ2-1; D is uncertain. V lost 3 bases to trimming and J lost 9 bases, with 12 bases between them. There are 13 residues in the CDR3. Germline CDR1 and CDR2: SEHNR and FQNEAQ (reference sequence). The CDR3 sequence: CASSFRSRGEQFF. The CDR3 region has the DNA TGTGCCAGCAGCTTTAGGTCTCGCGGTGAGCAGTTCTTC.